The 26 T cell receptor beta chains below were found in one sample sequenced in a study of cytomegalovirus exposure and HLA in healthy donors. Primers for the PCR totalled 60 Vbeta and 13 Jbeta. This table comes from immunoSEQ multiplex PCR, and its TCRdb copy is limited to in-frame clones, with some not included. The data contain some 120,000 clones, roughly 15% of them singletons. The specimen sequenced was PBMCs. Every receptor here comes from a woman aged 18-30 years in good health and CMV-seronegative.

This clone was counted between two and nine times. The gene calls are TRBV5-1 and TRBJ2-7; D possibly corresponds to TRBD2 (7 bases). The V gene lost 4 bases and the J gene lost 3 bases, with 20 bases spanning the gap. CDR3 length equals 16 residues. Germline V gene data show CDR1 as SGHRS and CDR2 as YFSETQ. The CDR3 bases are TGCGCCAGCAGCCCGACCTGGGGGGGACAATTCTACGAGCAGTACTTC. Residues: CASSPTWGGQFYEQYF.

The chain recombines TRBV7-8 with TRBJ1-3, with a possible D match to TRBD1 (5 bases). This CDR3 contains 17 residues. Germline loops: CDR1 SGHVS, CDR2 FQNEAQ. V was clipped by 5 bases and J by 0 bases, with 17 bases between them. The CDR3 reads CASSPRLFRASGNTIYF. DNA for the CDR3: TGTGCCAGCAGCCCACGTCTCTTCAGGGCCTCTGGAAACACCATATATTTT.

On this clone: The same CDR3 is also encoded by other DNA sequences in this sample. V is TRBV13 and J is TRBJ2-7; 13 bases match TRBD2. With 5 bases clipped from V and 4 bases from J, the junction kept 5 bases outside the gene matches. The CDR3 has 15 residues. Germline CDR1 reads PRHDT; CDR2 reads FYEKMQ (reference sequence). The CDR3 DNA is TGTGCCAGCAGCCCCGGACTAGCGGGAGTGTACGAGCAGTACTTC. Residues: CASSPGLAGVYEQYF.

CDR3: CAWGTGGGNTIYF. The DNA for the CDR3 is TGTGCCTGGGGAACAGGGGGCGGAAACACCATATATTTT. The V call is TRBV30, the J call TRBJ1-3; 9 nucleotides align to TRBD1. CDR1 and CDR2 from the germline V gene are GTSNPN and SVGIG (reference sequence). V shed 5 bases and J 4 bases; nucleotides not matched to a gene: 3. The CDR3 loop spans 13 amino acids.

This clone was detected only a few times. CDR3 nucleotide sequence: TGTGCCAGCAGCCTCAGGGGGGCGAACACCGGGGAGCTGTTTTTT. Amino acid sequence: CASSLRGANTGELFF. This chain joins TRBV7-6 and TRBJ2-2; TRBD1 might be the D (7 bases). The V end lost 5 bases, the J end lost 0 bases, and 10 bases lay between the germline ends. Germline V gene sequence: CDR1 SGHVS, CDR2 FNYEAQ. The CDR3 has 15 amino acids.

This clone has more than one count but fewer than ten. The chain couples TRBV28 to TRBJ2-2; TRBD2 matches at 14 bases. This CDR3 is 18 amino acids long. Germline assignment: CDR1 MDHEN and CDR2 SYDVKM. After removal of 4 bases from V and 6 bases from J, the junction contained 10 bases not matched to a gene. CDR3 loop: CASSSTAGLAGDPGELFF. The CDR3 coding sequence is TGTGCCAGCAGTTCAACAGCGGGACTAGCGGGGGATCCCGGGGAGCTGTTTTTT. Together with reference TRBV28 and TRBJ2-2, the CDR3 gives the full variable domain: DVKVTQSSRYLVKRTGEKVFLECVQDMDHENMFWYRQDPGLGLRLIYFSYDVKMKEKGDIPEGYSVSREKKERFSLILESASTNQTSMYLCASSSTAGLAGDPGELFFGEGSRLTVL.

This chain joins TRBV5-5 and TRBJ1-1, with D uncertain. The ends were cut back, 5 bases at V and 3 bases at J, with 11 bases in the middle. This CDR3 comprises 13 residues. Germline V gene sequence: CDR1 SGHKS, CDR2 YYEKEE (reference sequence). CDR3 DNA: TGTGCCAGCAGGCAAGGACTGTACACTGAAGCTTTCTTT. As protein: CASRQGLYTEAFF.

This clone was observed a few times. This chain joins TRBV30 and TRBJ2-7, with 8 bases matching TRBD2. J lost 0 bases, V lost 2 bases, and 3 bases had no gene match. In germline, CDR1 is GTSNPN, CDR2 SVGIG (reference sequence). CDR3 size: 14 residues. The CDR3: CAWSKRGSSYEQYF. The CDR3 DNA reads as TGTGCCTGGAGTAAGCGGGGGAGCTCCTACGAGCAGTACTTC. Filled out from reference TRBV30 and TRBJ2-7, the complete variable domain reads SQTIHQWPATLVQPVGSPLSLECTVEGTSNPNLYWYRQAAGRGLQLLFYSVGIGQISSEVPQNLSASRPQDRQFILSSKKLLLSDSGFYLCAWSKRGSSYEQYFGPGTRLTVT.

This clone showed up just a few times. The chain uses TRBV15 and TRBJ2-2; 7 nucleotides align to TRBD2. V was clipped by 5 bases and J by 3 bases; unmatched bases: 12. Germline V gene lookup returns CDR1 LNHNV and CDR2 YYDKDF (reference sequence). The CDR3 extends over 17 amino acids. CDR3 sequence: CATSGGVQSMYTGELFF. The CDR3 DNA reads TGTGCCACCAGCGGGGGGGTCCAATCGATGTACACCGGGGAGCTGTTTTTT.

This clone was recorded a few times. The chain is built from TRBV29-1 and TRBJ2-1, with 8 bases identical to TRBD2. V lost 7 bases, J lost 4 bases, and 12 bases stayed unmatched. CDR1 is SQVTM, CDR2 ANQGSEA, per germline. The CDR3 covers 15 residues. In nucleotides, the CDR3 is TGCAGCGCCCCCCGGGGGGGGGCGGGGTACAATGAGCAGTTCTTC. The encoded protein is CSAPRGGAGYNEQFF.

This clone was detected a few times. The CDR3 coding sequence is TGTGCCTGGAGTGTCGGGCGGGCCAGCGAGCAGTACTTC. Translating it yields CAWSVGRASEQYF. V gene TRBV30 combines with J gene TRBJ2-7; TRBD2 is a possible D gene (5 bases). Germline CDR1 reads GTSNPN; CDR2 reads SVGIG (reference sequence). V was pared by 0 bases and J by 6 bases, with 12 bases between. The CDR3 runs 13 residues.

This clone was counted a few times. The V call is TRBV29-1, the J call TRBJ2-5; 8 bases align to TRBD1. Germline V lookup: CDR1 SQVTM, CDR2 ANQGSEA. CDR3 length: 12 amino acids. CDR3 DNA: TGCAGTGGGTCAGGGGGCGAGGAGACCCAGTACTTC. Translation: CSGSGGEETQYF. Drawing the rest from reference TRBV29-1 and TRBJ2-5, the complete variable domain is SAVISQKPSRDICQRGTSLTIQCQVDSQVTMMFWYRQQPGQSLTLIATANQGSEATYESGFVIDKFPISRPNLTFSTLTVSNMSPEDSSIYLCSGSGGEETQYFGPGTRLLVL.

This chain links TRBV27 with TRBJ2-1; no definite D call. The germline CDR1 and CDR2 sequences are MNHEY and SMNVEV (reference sequence). The CDR3 runs 14 residues. V lost 2 bases and J 6 bases, leaving 11 bases between the germline ends. The CDR3 sequence is CASSLLPPGNEQFF. CDR3 sequence (DNA): TGTGCCAGCAGTTTACTCCCTCCAGGCAATGAGCAGTTCTTC.

In this sample, this clone turned up a few times. The chain has TRBV7-9 and TRBJ2-7, with a possible D match to TRBD2 (6 bases). V lost 5 bases and J 0 bases, leaving 14 bases between the germline ends. Looked up from germline, CDR1 is SEHNR and CDR2 is FQNEAQ (reference sequence). CDR3 size: 15 residues. The CDR3 loop is CASSPTGLSSYEQYF. DNA for the CDR3: TGTGCCAGCAGCCCCACGGGACTTAGCTCCTACGAGCAGTACTTC.

The table lists this clone with a few counts. The chain employs TRBV30 and TRBJ1-2, with 10 bases aligning to TRBD1. With V trimmed by 5 bases and J by 3 bases, 3 bases remained unmatched. The CDR3 has 13 amino acids. CDR1 and CDR2 (germline): GTSNPN, SVGIG (reference sequence). The CDR3 is CAWGQGDYYGYTF. CDR3 coding DNA: TGTGCCTGGGGACAGGGGGACTACTATGGCTACACCTTC.

This clone counts as medium-sized. CDR3 loop: CASSYTGVANTGELFF. The DNA for the CDR3 is TGTGCCAGCAGTTACACAGGAGTCGCGAACACCGGGGAGCTGTTTTTT. The rearrangement uses TRBV6-5 and TRBJ2-2; tentative D call: TRBD1 (5 bases). CDR3 length: 16 amino acids. Germline V gene data show CDR1 as MNHEY and CDR2 as SVGAGI. V was trimmed by 2 bases and J by 0 bases, leaving 10 bases between them.

This clone was counted a few times. The chain links TRBV5-4 to TRBJ2-3, with D tentatively TRBD1 (5 bases). V shed 5 bases and J shed 0 bases, with 13 bases lying between them. Germline CDR1 reads SGHNT; CDR2 reads YYREEE (reference sequence). The CDR3 runs to 15 residues. This CDR3 is CASSYGHASTDTQYF. Written as DNA, the CDR3 is TGTGCCAGCAGTTACGGACACGCTAGCACAGATACGCAGTATTTT.

The genes are TRBV9 and TRBJ2-7; 8 bases line up with TRBD2. In germline, CDR1 is SGDLS, CDR2 YYNGEE. The V gene end was trimmed by 4 bases and the J gene end by 7 bases; junction bases not matched to a gene: 16. The CDR3 length is 16 residues. DNA of the CDR3: TGTGCCAGCAGCCTGGGATCGGGGGCGGGAGGAAGGGAGCAGTACTTC. Translated: CASSLGSGAGGREQYF.

This clone has more than one count but fewer than ten. This chain links TRBV15 with TRBJ2-2; 7 nucleotides align to TRBD1. The CDR3 is made up of 14 amino acids. From germline, CDR1 is LNHNV and CDR2 YYDKDF (reference sequence). The junction had 5 bases not matched to a gene; V was cut back by 5 bases and J by 5 bases. Written as DNA, the CDR3 is TGTGCCACCAGCCCACAGGGGTTGACCGGGGAGCTGTTTTTT. Residues: CATSPQGLTGELFF.

This clone has only a few counts. V is TRBV5-6 and J is TRBJ2-7; D may be TRBD2 (6 bases). This CDR3 has 14 amino acids. The germline V gene encodes CDR1 SGHDT and CDR2 YYEEEE. V dropped 4 bases and J dropped 6 bases, with 17 bases sitting between them. In DNA form, the CDR3 reads TGTGCCAGCAGCCGACAGTTGGCGGGGTCCGAGCAGTACTTC. Encoded protein: CASSRQLAGSEQYF.

The DNA for the CDR3 is TGTGCCAGCAGCTTAGTCGGCTACGAGCAGTACTTC. Translated, it gives CASSLVGYEQYF. The chain joins TRBV7-2 to TRBJ2-7; D is undetermined. Looked up from germline, CDR1 is SGHTA and CDR2 is FQGNSA. V was clipped by 1 base and J by 3 bases, with 4 bases between them. The CDR3 length is 12 residues.

The chain combines TRBV2 with TRBJ1-6; TRBD1 matches at 9 bases. Germline V gene data show CDR1 as SNHLY and CDR2 as FYNNEI. This CDR3 is 15 amino acids long. Germline trimming cut 7 bases from V and 10 bases from J; bases unmatched to any gene: 11. The CDR3 is CASISGQGFGSPLHF. In DNA form, the CDR3 reads TGTGCCAGCATTTCGGGACAGGGTTTTGGATCACCCCTCCACTTT.

For this clone: At the DNA level, this CDR3 is encoded by other sequences in the same sample as well. The chain uses TRBV14 and TRBJ2-7; D not resolved. The CDR3 runs to 12 residues. Per the germline V gene, CDR1 is SGHDN and CDR2 is FVKESK. V dropped 6 bases and J dropped 4 bases, with 10 bases sitting between them. CDR3 residues: CASSRSGYEQYF. The CDR3 bases are TGTGCCAGCAGTCGGTCGGGTTACGAGCAGTACTTC.

The chain is built from TRBV5-1 and TRBJ2-7, with a weak D call TRBD2 (6 bases). Trimming left V 1 base short and J 2 bases short, with 10 bases between. The CDR3 has 14 residues. Germline V gene sequence: CDR1 SGHRS, CDR2 YFSETQ. CDR3 sequence reads: CASSLRREAYEQYF. DNA of the CDR3: TGCGCCAGCAGCTTGAGGCGGGAAGCCTACGAGCAGTACTTC.

V is TRBV29-1 and J is TRBJ2-7; the match to TRBD1 covers 8 bases. Germline CDR1 reads SQVTM; CDR2 reads ANQGSEA. V was pared by 5 bases and J by 2 bases, with 5 bases of the junction left unmatched. CDR3 size: 13 residues. CDR3 sequence reads: CSVLATGAYEQYF. For the CDR3, the DNA is TGCAGCGTTTTAGCGACAGGGGCCTACGAGCAGTACTTC.

The chain links TRBV4-3 to TRBJ2-1, with 7 bases that match TRBD1. The CDR3 runs 16 residues. J was trimmed by 9 bases and V by 0 bases; bases with no gene match: 11. Germline V gives CDR1 LGHNA, CDR2 YSLEER. The CDR3 DNA sequence: TGCGCCAGCAGCCAAGATGCCGACAGGGTGTTTGGTGAGCAGTTCTTC. Protein: CASSQDADRVFGEQFF.